This TCR beta chain was observed in a study of blood T cell repertoires in COVID-19. The germline gives CDR1 SNHLY, CDR2 FYNNEI. Unmatched junction bases numbered 5, after V lost 5 bases and J lost 5 bases. The CDR3 is 13 amino acids. Study processing details: Estimates of nucleated cell counts were drawn from the amplification of reference gene primers. The assay was immunoSEQ multiplex PCR, and TCRdb's table has in-frame clones only and misses some. V, J and clone size are those of that table, while D and trimming were read from the DNA. The data show under 300,000 clones, about 85% seen once. Specimen: peripheral blood. This sequence joins TRBV2 and TRBJ2-5; 7 bases are shared with TRBD2. The TCR was taken from a human donor in a cohort sampled during active COVID-19. The CDR3 protein is CASSTSVEETQYF. The CDR3 DNA reads as TGTGCCAGCAGTACTAGCGTCGAGGAGACCCAGTACTTC. Drawing the rest from reference TRBV2 and TRBJ2-5, the complete variable domain is EPEVTQTPSHQVTQMGQEVILRCVPISNHLYFYWYRQILGQKVEFLVSFYNNEISEKSEIFDDQFSVERPDGSNFTLKIRSTKLEDSAMYFCASSTSVEETQYFGPGTRLLVL.